These 22 T cell receptor beta chains were all obtained from the same sample, sequenced in a study of patients and donors after allogeneic stem cell transplantation. Using its own MiXCR run on the RT-PCR reads, TCRdb lists one record per CDR3 protein. Here the sample spans about 110,000 distinct CDR3 sequences, around 35% being singletons. The sequencing sample was made of blood, either unsorted or a sorted T cell fraction (not recorded which). The receptor source for this set is a human donor who was either an allogeneic HSCT recipient or a stem cell or donor lymphocyte infusion donor (not recorded which). It is not recorded whose cells these are; they may come from a transplant donor.

The rearrangement joins TRBV12-3 or TRBV12-4 to TRBJ2-7; D is unclear. The CDR3 is 13 residues long. V lost 6 bases to trimming and J lost 5 bases, with 14 bases between them. DNA of the CDR3: TGTGCCAGCAGCCCAAACATGAACAACGAGCAGTACTTC. This gives the protein CASSPNMNNEQYF.

This clonotype was detected only a few times. V usage is TRBV7-6 and J usage is TRBJ1-1; D ambiguous. CDR1 and CDR2 (germline): SGHVS, FNYEAQ. V lost 1 base to trimming and J lost 0 bases, with 18 bases between them. This CDR3 is 18 amino acids long. CDR3 residues: CASSLGAAPTVMNTEAFF. The CDR3 DNA sequence: TGTGCCAGCAGCTTAGGGGCAGCGCCCACGGTCATGAACACTGAAGCTTTCTTT.

To note about this clonotype: The germline gene is not matched at one end of the junction; a read error may be the cause. The rearrangement uses TRBV5-1 and TRBJ2-5, with D unclear. The CDR3 length is 13 residues. Germline CDR1 SGHRS, CDR2 YFSETQ. Here the CDR3 reads CASSLGPQETQYF. In DNA, the CDR3 is TGTGCCAGCAGTTTGGGCCCCCAAGAGACCCAGTACTTC.

The V gene is TRBV7-2, the J gene TRBJ2-2, with 10 bases fitting TRBD2. Germline V lookup: CDR1 SGHTA, CDR2 FQGNSA. The junction had 13 bases not matched to a gene; V was cut back by 4 bases and J by 5 bases. This CDR3 is 18 amino acids long. For the CDR3, the DNA is TGTGCCAGCAGCTCCCGTGCCCACTATAGCGGGAGGACCGGGGAGCTGTTTTTT. Its translation: CASSSRAHYSGRTGELFF.

The chain employs TRBV4-3 and TRBJ2-7, with 9 bases aligning to TRBD2. CDR1 and CDR2 (germline): LGHNA, YSLEER. Trimming cost V 1 base and J 2 bases; bases outside gene matches: 3. This CDR3 has 15 amino acids. CDR3 bases: TGCGCCAGCAGCCAAGTCGCTAGCGGGGCCTACGAGCAGTACTTC. Protein product: CASSQVASGAYEQYF.

This rearrangement joins TRBV20-1 to TRBJ2-7; D is perhaps TRBD2 (6 bases). Per germline, CDR1 DFQATT and CDR2 SNEGSKA (reference sequence). The V end lost 3 bases, the J end lost 1 base, and 16 bases lay between the germline ends. The CDR3 runs to 15 residues. The CDR3: CSASPWGTLSYEQYF. The DNA of the CDR3 is TGCAGTGCTAGTCCCTGGGGGACTCTTTCCTACGAGCAGTACTTC.

The genes are TRBV29-1 and TRBJ2-3; D is unclear. V lost 0 bases and J 0 bases, leaving 10 bases between the germline ends. Germline V lookup: CDR1 SQVTM, CDR2 ANQGSEA. This CDR3 has 15 amino acids. The CDR3 nucleotides read TGCAGCGTTGAAGATCGGCATGCAAGCACAGATACGCAGTATTTT. It specifies CSVEDRHASTDTQYF.

This clonotype was seen only once. The CDR3 loop is CASTRQGSYEQYF. The CDR3 DNA reads TGTGCCAGCACCAGACAGGGATCCTACGAGCAGTACTTC. The rearrangement links TRBV28 to TRBJ2-7; 7 nucleotides agree with TRBD1. The CDR3 loop spans 13 amino acids. Losses at the gene ends were 7 bases for V and 1 base for J; bases not matched to a gene: 4. Germline CDR1 and CDR2: MDHEN and SYDVKM.

V is TRBV4-3 and J is TRBJ2-1, with D hard to call. From germline, CDR1 is LGHNA and CDR2 YSLEER. The CDR3 contains 14 residues. The ends were cut back, 0 bases at V and 3 bases at J, with 6 bases in the middle. CDR3 loop: CASSQEFGYNEQFF. CDR3 nucleotide sequence: TGCGCCAGCAGCCAAGAGTTCGGCTACAATGAGCAGTTCTTC.

This clonotype was found a few times. V is TRBV7-2 and J is TRBJ1-2; 7 bases line up with TRBD1. The germline V gene encodes CDR1 SGHTA and CDR2 FQGNSA. This CDR3 region has 15 residues. The V and J ends lost 2 bases and 4 bases, in that order; junction bases with no gene match: 7. In DNA form, the CDR3 reads TGTGCCAGCAGCTTATTGGCAGGGGGTACCTATGGCTACACCTTC. Its translation: CASSLLAGGTYGYTF. The full variable domain, rest sourced from reference TRBV7-2 and TRBJ1-2, is GAGVSQSPSNKVTEKGKDVELRCDPISGHTALYWYRQSLGQGLEFLIYFQGNSAPDKSGLPSDRFSAERTGGSVSTLTIQRTQQEDSAVYLCASSLLAGGTYGYTFGSGTRLTVV.

This clonotype showed up just a few times. This chain joins TRBV24-1 and TRBJ2-1; D is ambiguous. The CDR3 loop spans 11 amino acids. Trimming stripped 12 bases from V and 2 bases from J, with 7 bases between. Germline-derived CDR1 and CDR2 are KGHDR and SFDVKD. The CDR3 coding sequence is TGTGCCCCGTTAACCTACAATGAGCAGTTCTTC. Translating it yields CAPLTYNEQFF.

The chain links TRBV21-1 to TRBJ1-2; no DNA check was done on the table's D call, TRBD1. TRBV21-1 counts as a pseudogene. There are 16 residues in the CDR3. This CDR3 is CASSIKPGQPGSGYTF. CDR3 DNA: TGTGCCAGCAGCATTAAGCCCGGACAGCCCGGGAGTGGCTACACCTTC.

The chain carries TRBV12-3 or TRBV12-4 and TRBJ2-3; D is unresolved. The V gene lost 1 base and the J gene lost 7 bases, with 9 bases spanning the gap. CDR3 size: 13 residues. The CDR3 DNA reads as TGTGCCAGCAGTTTAGTTCGAGCTAATACGCAGTATTTT. This sequence encodes CASSLVRANTQYF.

This clonotype was observed a handful of times. This sequence joins TRBV7-2 and TRBJ1-2, with D hard to call. The ends were cut back, 0 bases at V and 1 base at J, with 15 bases in the middle. CDR3 length equals 17 residues. The germline V gene has CDR1 SGHTA and CDR2 FQGNSA. CDR3 sequence: CASSLATEIGVNYGYTF. The CDR3 DNA sequence: TGTGCCAGCAGCTTAGCCACGGAAATCGGGGTTAACTATGGCTACACCTTC. Complete variable domain (other parts from reference TRBV7-2 and TRBJ1-2): GAGVSQSPSNKVTEKGKDVELRCDPISGHTALYWYRQSLGQGLEFLIYFQGNSAPDKSGLPSDRFSAERTGGSVSTLTIQRTQQEDSAVYLCASSLATEIGVNYGYTFGSGTRLTVV.

This clonotype was seen only a few times. The chain joins TRBV27 to TRBJ1-1, with TRBD1 matching over 8 bases. Germline V gene sequence: CDR1 MNHEY, CDR2 SMNVEV (reference sequence). CDR3 length equals 13 residues. After removal of 8 bases from V and 6 bases from J, the junction contained 8 bases not matched to a gene. The CDR3 DNA follows: TGTGCCAGCTCCTACAGGGGGAGGGCTGAAGCTTTCTTT. It specifies CASSYRGRAEAFF.

This clonotype was observed a few times. The CDR3 reads CATSDLGSFEQFF. Here the CDR3 DNA reads TGTGCCACCAGTGATTTGGGGAGCTTTGAGCAGTTCTTC. The V call is TRBV24-1, the J call TRBJ2-1, with D possibly being TRBD2 (5 bases). This CDR3 has 13 amino acids. Per germline, CDR1 KGHDR and CDR2 SFDVKD. The V end was cut by 0 bases, the J end by 9 bases, with 8 bases between.

V is TRBV12-3 or TRBV12-4 and J is TRBJ1-3; the D gene is possibly TRBD1 (5 bases). The CDR3 is made up of 13 amino acids. Between the trimmed V and J ends, which lost 3 bases and 7 bases, there was a span of 10 bases. Written as DNA, the CDR3 is TGTGCCAGCAGTTTCATCCGGGGGAACACCATATATTTT. This encodes CASSFIRGNTIYF.

The sample holds a few counts of this clonotype. The V and J genes are TRBV29-1 and TRBJ2-5; perhaps TRBD1 as D (9 bases). Germline loops: CDR1 SQVTM, CDR2 ANQGSEA. V dropped 5 bases and J dropped 7 bases, with 17 bases sitting between them. The CDR3 runs 13 residues. The CDR3 reads CSVREGQGVTQYF. CDR3 nucleotides: TGCAGCGTTCGGGAGGGACAGGGTGTGACCCAGTACTTC. Based on the CDR3 plus reference TRBV29-1 and TRBJ2-5, the full variable domain is SAVISQKPSRDICQRGTSLTIQCQVDSQVTMMFWYRQQPGQSLTLIATANQGSEATYESGFVIDKFPISRPNLTFSTLTVSNMSPEDSSIYLCSVREGQGVTQYFGPGTRLLVL.

In this sample, this clonotype turned up a few times. The V gene is TRBV28, the J gene TRBJ1-5; D is unclear. The CDR3 covers 12 residues. Trimming stripped 8 bases from V and 2 bases from J, with 7 bases between. In germline, CDR1 is MDHEN, CDR2 SYDVKM. The CDR3 sequence: CASGRGNQPQHF. Written as DNA, the CDR3 is TGTGCCAGCGGTAGAGGCAATCAGCCCCAGCATTTT.

This clonotype came up a few times. The rearrangement uses TRBV6-2 or TRBV6-3 and TRBJ2-7; the match to TRBD1 covers 8 bases. Germline V gene sequence: CDR1 MNHEY, CDR2 SVGEGT. This CDR3 is built from 15 residues. V gave up 2 bases and J gave up 1 base; unmatched junction bases: 4. In nucleotides, the CDR3 is TGTGCCAGCAGTTACCCCTGGACAGGGTCCTACGAGCAGTACTTC. Protein sequence: CASSYPWTGSYEQYF.

CDR3 in amino acids: CASSRTGNRYEQYF. CDR3 DNA sequence: TGTGCCAGCAGTCGGACAGGGAATAGGTACGAGCAGTACTTC. V is TRBV7-7 and J is TRBJ2-7, with 8 bases identical to TRBD1. The junction had 8 bases not matched to a gene; V was cut back by 6 bases and J by 4 bases. The CDR3 contains 14 residues. Per the germline V gene, CDR1 is SSHAT and CDR2 is FNYEAQ (reference sequence).

The rearrangement uses TRBV5-1 and TRBJ2-1, with 12 bases identical to TRBD2. The V segment lost 4 bases and the J segment 6 bases; nucleotides outside the gene matches: 5. CDR1 is SGHRS and CDR2 is YFSETQ in the germline V gene. The length of the CDR3 is 15 residues. This chain's CDR3 is CASSPLAGGLNEQFF. CDR3 DNA sequence: TGCGCCAGCAGCCCCCTAGCGGGAGGGCTCAATGAGCAGTTCTTC. The whole variable domain, remainder taken from reference TRBV5-1 and TRBJ2-1, is KAGVTQTPRYLIKTRGQQVTLSCSPISGHRSVSWYQQTPGQGLQFLFEYFSETQRNKGNFPGRFSGRQFSNSRSEMNVSTLELGDSALYLCASSPLAGGLNEQFFGPGTRLTVL.